The 32 T cell receptor beta chains in this list originate from one sample, sequenced in a study of identical twins. Using its own MiXCR run on the 5' RACE reads, TCRdb lists one record per CDR3 protein. The sample yields approximately 890,000 distinct CDR3 sequences, 9% to 15% seen once. The same sample was also used in a study of yellow fever vaccine responses in identical twins.

The material sequenced was PBMCs. All receptors come from a woman aged 18-30 years in good health.

Comments on this clonotype: Being one base from a much bigger clone, this may be a read error. The rearrangement uses TRBV27 and TRBJ2-2; D is perhaps TRBD2 (7 bases). Germline CDR1 is MNHEY and CDR2 is SMNVEV (reference sequence). The CDR3 has 18 residues. In DNA, the CDR3 is TGTGCCAGCAGTTTAAGAGGAGGTTACAGGGAGGGTACCGGGGAGCTGATTTTT. It encodes CASSLRGGYREGTGELIF.

This clonotype was picked up many times. The chain couples TRBV12-3 or TRBV12-4 to TRBJ1-2; D is uncertain. V dropped 7 bases and J dropped 3 bases, with 9 bases sitting between them. The CDR3 sequence is 12 residues long. The CDR3 DNA sequence: TGTGCCAGCACGATGGCGGACTATGGCTACACCTTC. It translates to CASTMADYGYTF.

The gene calls are TRBV27 and TRBJ2-7, with D possibly being TRBD2 (6 bases). The CDR3 length is 15 residues. With 0 bases removed from V and 3 bases from J, the gap between germline ends came to 12 bases. Germline V CDR1 and CDR2: MNHEY, SMNVEV (reference sequence). The CDR3 DNA sequence: TGTGCCAGCAGTTTATCTTGGGGGGATATCTACGAGCAGTACTTC. Encoded protein: CASSLSWGDIYEQYF.

This clonotype was counted many times. This chain connects TRBV24-1 to TRBJ2-3, with D hard to call. Trimming stripped 4 bases from V and 3 bases from J, with 10 bases between. The germline gives CDR1 KGHDR, CDR2 SFDVKD. The CDR3 is 14 residues long. This CDR3 reads CATSDPGLTDTQYF. The CDR3, as DNA: TGTGCCACCAGTGACCCCGGGTTAACAGATACGCAGTATTTT.

There are many counts of this clonotype. This chain links TRBV7-8 with TRBJ2-3; 9 nucleotides align to TRBD1. The CDR3 spans 16 residues. V dropped 5 bases and J dropped 0; count of bases not matched to a gene: 6. CDR1 and CDR2 from the germline V gene are SGHVS and FQNEAQ. The CDR3 DNA follows: TGTGCCAGCAGCAACACACAGGGGGCAAGCACAGATACGCAGTATTTT. Residues: CASSNTQGASTDTQYF.

In this sample, this clonotype turned up a few times. The V gene is TRBV28, the J gene TRBJ2-7; no clear D gene. Trimming left V 3 bases short and J 3 bases short, with 9 bases between. From germline, CDR1 is MDHEN and CDR2 SYDVKM. This CDR3 has 13 residues. This CDR3 is CASSFGGGYEQYF. In nucleotides, the CDR3 is TGTGCCAGCAGTTTTGGTGGCGGCTACGAGCAGTACTTC.

This rearrangement joins TRBV6-5 to TRBJ2-7; D not certain. The V end was cut by 2 bases, the J end by 2 bases, with 13 bases between. The CDR3 is made up of 15 amino acids. Germline V gives CDR1 MNHEY, CDR2 SVGAGI. CDR3 bases: TGTGCCAGCAGTTACAGGGTAGGGATTACCTACGAGCAGTACGTC. It specifies CASSYRVGITYEQYV.

This clonotype was counted a few times. The CDR3 DNA reads as TGCGCCAGCAGCCATTTCGGTGATAGCACAGATACGCAGTATTTT. Residues: CASSHFGDSTDTQYF. The chain recombines TRBV4-1 with TRBJ2-3; D gene ambiguous. The CDR3 consists of 15 residues. The V gene lost 3 bases and the J gene lost 0 bases, with 10 bases spanning the gap. Germline lookup yields CDR1 MGHRA and CDR2 YSYEKL.

The chain employs TRBV5-1 and TRBJ2-6, with 8 bases aligning to TRBD2. V shed 4 bases, J shed 1 base, and the junction held 13 bases outside the gene matches. The germline gives CDR1 SGHRS, CDR2 YFSETQ. There are 19 residues in the CDR3. The CDR3 coding sequence is TGCGCCAGCAGCGTTGCGGGGGGCGTACGCTTGTCTGGGGCCAACGTCCTGACTTTC. Protein product: CASSVAGGVRLSGANVLTF.

The chain carries TRBV6-2 or TRBV6-3 and TRBJ2-1; weak D call: TRBD2 (6 bases). Germline CDR1 is MNHEY and CDR2 is SVGEGT. V was shortened by 4 bases and J by 9 bases, with 10 bases between the two germline ends. This CDR3 comprises 12 residues. The chain's CDR3 is CASSLGGVEQFF. The DNA for the CDR3 is TGTGCCAGCAGTTTAGGAGGGGTTGAGCAGTTCTTC.

In its sample, this clonotype was seen a few times. The chain employs TRBV18 and TRBJ1-1; TRBD1 matches at 7 bases. Germline V gives CDR1 KGHSH, CDR2 LQKENI. The CDR3 is 16 amino acids. Trimming at V came to 3 bases and at J to 1 base, leaving 8 bases not matched to a gene. The CDR3, as DNA: TGTGCCAGCTCACCCCTCGCGACAGGGACGAACACTGAAGCTTTCTTT. As protein: CASSPLATGTNTEAFF.

This clonotype was seen ten or more times. This chain connects TRBV2 to TRBJ2-1; TRBD1 or TRBD2 may be the D gene (5 bases each). The CDR3 is made up of 13 amino acids. Germline loops: CDR1 SNHLY, CDR2 FYNNEI. Trimming stripped 2 bases from V and 8 bases from J, with 10 bases between. The CDR3 DNA is TGTGCCAGCAGTGAAAGGGGAGTCGATGAGCAGTTCTTC. Its translation: CASSERGVDEQFF.

This clonotype was seen repeatedly, ten times or more. The chain carries TRBV13 and TRBJ2-7; 8 positions agree with TRBD2. Germline CDR1 reads PRHDT; CDR2 reads FYEKMQ (reference sequence). Trimming removed 2 bases from V and 2 bases from J; junction bases left unmatched: 5. This CDR3 is built from 15 residues. The CDR3 loop is CASSLKGLAAYEQYF. CDR3 sequence (DNA): TGTGCCAGCAGCTTAAAAGGACTAGCTGCCTACGAGCAGTACTTC.

This clonotype was detected ten times or more. The chain links TRBV5-1 to TRBJ1-6; tentatively, D is TRBD1 (5 bases). Germline CDR1 is SGHRS and CDR2 is YFSETQ. The CDR3 is 14 amino acids. V lost 5 bases to trimming and J lost 6 bases, with 12 bases between them. The CDR3 spells CASSSGTLNSPLHF. The CDR3, as DNA: TGCGCCAGCAGTTCCGGGACCCTTAATTCACCCCTCCACTTT.

The chain couples TRBV12-3 or TRBV12-4 to TRBJ2-2; D remains ambiguous. Trimming left V 1 base short and J 8 bases short, with 14 bases between. The CDR3 length is 15 residues. The CDR3 region is CASSLGSGYQGELFF. DNA for the CDR3: TGTGCCAGCAGTTTAGGGTCCGGGTACCAGGGGGAGCTGTTTTTT.

The rearrangement links TRBV29-1 to TRBJ2-3; D remains unclear. V was shortened by 4 bases and J by 4 bases, with 6 bases between the two germline ends. Germline V gene lookup returns CDR1 SQVTM and CDR2 ANQGSEA. CDR3 length equals 11 residues. CDR3 residues: CSVVVSDTQYF. The CDR3 nucleotides are TGCAGCGTTGTGGTTTCAGATACGCAGTATTTT.

Regarding this clonotype: The CDR3 carries no conserved terminal phenylalanine or tryptophan, so it likely arises from a read error. Because the CDR3's place on the DNA is in doubt, the DNA is left out and the CDR3 is given as listed by TCRdb. V gene TRBV19 combines with J gene TRBJ2-3; TRBD2, the table's D call, was not compared with the DNA. The CDR3 spans 12 residues, counting both ends. CDR1 LNHDA and CDR2 SQIVND come from the germline V gene (reference sequence). The CDR3 sequence is CASRTRGDTQYL.

This clonotype has just a few counts. The chain has TRBV20-1 and TRBJ2-2; D might be TRBD1 or TRBD2, each matching 6 bases. Germline V CDR1 and CDR2: DFQATT, SNEGSKA (reference sequence). This CDR3 is 18 amino acids long. With 1 base removed from V and 1 base from J, the gap between germline ends came to 19 bases. The DNA for the CDR3 is TGCAGTGCTAGAGGGATGGGATTGAGGGGGGTGAACACCGGGGAGCTGTTTTTT. Amino acid sequence: CSARGMGLRGVNTGELFF.

This clonotype was seen more than once but under ten times. The J gene is TRBJ1-1, the V gene TRBV20-1; D is perhaps TRBD1 (6 bases). CDR3 length equals 12 residues. Germline CDR1 is DFQATT and CDR2 is SNEGSKA (reference sequence). V gave up 3 bases and J gave up 6 bases, with 11 bases separating them. This chain's CDR3 is CSASQGLAEAFF. DNA of the CDR3: TGCAGTGCTAGTCAGGGGTTGGCTGAAGCTTTCTTT.

This clonotype was detected many times. This sequence joins TRBV7-8 and TRBJ2-1; 8 bases line up with TRBD1. The CDR3 totals 15 residues. The germline gives CDR1 SGHVS, CDR2 FQNEAQ. Losses at the gene ends were 5 bases for V and 2 bases for J; bases not matched to a gene: 5. CDR3 sequence reads: CASSTQGATYNEQFF. The DNA for the CDR3 is TGTGCCAGCAGCACTCAGGGGGCGACCTACAATGAGCAGTTCTTC.

J is TRBJ2-1 and V is TRBV12-3 or TRBV12-4, with TRBD1 matching 8 bases. The length of the CDR3 is 15 residues. Trimming cost V 7 bases and J 0 bases; bases outside gene matches: 5. CDR3 protein: CASIPGGGSYNEQFF. The CDR3 nucleotides are TGTGCCAGCATTCCAGGGGGCGGCTCCTACAATGAGCAGTTCTTC.

The chain links TRBV6-1 to TRBJ2-3; no clear D gene. The CDR3 contains 14 residues. V dropped 5 bases and J dropped 3 bases, with 12 bases sitting between them. Germline V lookup: CDR1 MNHNS, CDR2 SASEGT. The CDR3 nucleotides are TGTGCCAGCAGTAGAGTGGCCCGAACAGATACGCAGTATTTT. Translating gives CASSRVARTDTQYF.

V and J are TRBV5-1 and TRBJ1-2; tentative D call: TRBD1 (6 bases). The V end lost 2 bases, the J end lost 0 bases, and 14 bases lay between the germline ends. The CDR3 is made up of 16 amino acids. Germline V CDR1 and CDR2: SGHRS, YFSETQ. The CDR3 nucleotides are TGCGCCAGCAGCTTTTCGGGGGCGGCAGCTAACTATGGCTACACCTTC. Translating it yields CASSFSGAAANYGYTF.

This clonotype was seen a few times. The chain is built from TRBV7-7 and TRBJ2-3; either TRBD1 or TRBD2 may supply D (6 bases each). The CDR3 is 17 amino acids. Germline-derived CDR1 and CDR2 are SSHAT and FNYEAQ (reference sequence). Trimming took off 7 bases at V and 6 bases at J, with 26 bases between the two ends. CDR3 sequence: CASINLGGSGTPDTQYF. CDR3 sequence (DNA): TGTGCCAGCATCAATCTGGGGGGCTCCGGCACTCCGGATACGCAGTATTTT.

This clonotype showed up just a few times. The chain has TRBV18 and TRBJ2-7; TRBD1 matches 7 bases. The CDR3 runs to 16 residues. Germline V gene lookup returns CDR1 KGHSH and CDR2 LQKENI. V trimming: 6 bases; J trimming: 1 base; junction bases outside the gene matches: 12. The CDR3 DNA reads as TGTGCCAGCTCCCCTAGGGTGGGGACAGAGTCCTACGAGCAGTACTTC. Protein: CASSPRVGTESYEQYF.

The J gene is TRBJ2-1, the V gene TRBV2, with D tentatively TRBD2 (7 bases). Germline lookup yields CDR1 SNHLY and CDR2 FYNNEI. The CDR3 is 15 residues long. The ends were cut back, 2 bases at V and 8 bases at J, with 16 bases in the middle. The DNA for the CDR3 is TGTGCCAGCAGTGAAAGTGGGGGGGCTCAACATGAGCAGTTCTTC. It specifies CASSESGGAQHEQFF.

This clonotype was counted only a few times. This sequence joins TRBV10-3 and TRBJ1-6, with 8 bases lining up with TRBD1. Germline CDR1 reads ENHRY; CDR2 reads SYGVKD. This CDR3 comprises 14 residues. The CDR3 nucleotides are TGTGCTACACGTAGCGGGACAGGTAGTTCACCCCTCCACTTT. Translating gives CATRSGTGSSPLHF.

The chain recombines TRBV15 with TRBJ1-3; D remains ambiguous. V lost 1 base and J lost 0, with 7 bases in between. CDR1 LNHNV and CDR2 YYDKDF come from the germline V gene (reference sequence). This CDR3 comprises 15 residues. Here the CDR3 DNA reads TGTGCCACCAGCAGAGGCCGGATCTCTGGAAACACCATATATTTT. Translation gives CATSRGRISGNTIYF.

This clonotype was observed once. This chain connects TRBV12-3 or TRBV12-4 to TRBJ2-3; D unclear. Trimming left V 5 bases short and J 0 bases short, with 15 bases between. The CDR3 extends over 16 amino acids. CDR3 bases: TGTGCCAGCAGTCCGGGCCTCTCAACCAGCACAGATACGCAGTATTTT. Its protein is CASSPGLSTSTDTQYF.

In its sample, this clonotype was seen many times. J is TRBJ2-4 and V is TRBV29-1; 7 positions agree with TRBD2. The germline V gene has CDR1 SQVTM and CDR2 ANQGSEA. This CDR3 is 16 amino acids long. Trimming removed 2 bases from V and 3 bases from J; junction bases left unmatched: 10. The CDR3 loop is CSVERSPGGSKNIQYF. In DNA form, the CDR3 reads TGCAGCGTTGAACGTAGTCCCGGGGGGAGCAAAAACATTCAGTACTTC.

There are a few counts of this clonotype. The rearrangement links TRBV5-1 to TRBJ2-3, with 11 bases fitting TRBD2. J was trimmed by 5 bases and V by 2 bases; bases with no gene match: 7. This CDR3 is built from 16 residues. The V gene's germline CDR1 is SGHRS and CDR2 YFSETQ. CDR3 nucleotides: TGCGCCAGCAGCTTCGAGACTAGCGGGAATGAAGATACGCAGTATTTT. As protein: CASSFETSGNEDTQYF.

This clonotype was seen more than once but under ten times. This rearrangement joins TRBV6-2 or TRBV6-3 to TRBJ2-1; the match to TRBD1 covers 7 bases. The V segment lost 6 bases and the J segment 6 bases; nucleotides outside the gene matches: 14. Germline CDR1 and CDR2: MNHEY and SVGEGT. There are 16 residues in the CDR3. Here the CDR3 DNA reads TGTGCCAGCAGCAGGGACAGCGGAAACCCGCGCAATGAGCAGTTCTTC. Translated, it gives CASSRDSGNPRNEQFF.